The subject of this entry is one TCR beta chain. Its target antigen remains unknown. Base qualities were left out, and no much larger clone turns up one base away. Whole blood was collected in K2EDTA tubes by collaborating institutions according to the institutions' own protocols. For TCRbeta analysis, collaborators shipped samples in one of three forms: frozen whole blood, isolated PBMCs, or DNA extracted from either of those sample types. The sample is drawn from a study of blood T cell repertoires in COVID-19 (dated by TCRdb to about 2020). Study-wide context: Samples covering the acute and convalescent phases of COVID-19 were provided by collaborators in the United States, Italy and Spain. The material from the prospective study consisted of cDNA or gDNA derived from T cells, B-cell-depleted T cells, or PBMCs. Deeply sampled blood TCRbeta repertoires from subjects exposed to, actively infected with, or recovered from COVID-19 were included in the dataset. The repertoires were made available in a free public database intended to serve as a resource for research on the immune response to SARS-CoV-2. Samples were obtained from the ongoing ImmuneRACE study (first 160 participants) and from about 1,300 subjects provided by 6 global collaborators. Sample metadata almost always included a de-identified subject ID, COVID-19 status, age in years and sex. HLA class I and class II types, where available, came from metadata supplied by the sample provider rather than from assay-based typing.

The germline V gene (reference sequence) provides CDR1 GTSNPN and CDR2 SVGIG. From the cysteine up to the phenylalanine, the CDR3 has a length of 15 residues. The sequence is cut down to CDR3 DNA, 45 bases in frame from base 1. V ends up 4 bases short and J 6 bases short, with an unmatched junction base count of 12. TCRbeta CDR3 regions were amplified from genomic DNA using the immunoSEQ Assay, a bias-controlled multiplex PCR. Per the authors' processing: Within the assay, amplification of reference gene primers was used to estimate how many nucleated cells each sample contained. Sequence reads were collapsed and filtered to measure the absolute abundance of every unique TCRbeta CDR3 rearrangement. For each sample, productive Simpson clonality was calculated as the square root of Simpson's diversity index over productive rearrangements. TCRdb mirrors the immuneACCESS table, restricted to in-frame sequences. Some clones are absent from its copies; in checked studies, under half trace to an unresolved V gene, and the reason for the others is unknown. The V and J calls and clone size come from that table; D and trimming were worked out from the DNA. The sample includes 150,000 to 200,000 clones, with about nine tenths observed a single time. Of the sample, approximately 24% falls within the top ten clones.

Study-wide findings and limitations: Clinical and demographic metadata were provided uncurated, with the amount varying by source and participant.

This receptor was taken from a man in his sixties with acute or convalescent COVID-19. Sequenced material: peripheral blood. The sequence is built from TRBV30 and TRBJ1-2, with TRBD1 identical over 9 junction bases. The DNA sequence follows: TGTGCCTGGAACATCCTTTCGGGACAGGGACATGGCTACACCTTC. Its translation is CAWNILSGQGHGYTF.